The following is a T cell receptor (beta chain) sequence with its context. Its antigen is as yet unknown. The data were taken from a study of PD-L1 blockade in urothelial cancer. On the study more broadly: Intravenous atezolizumab, 1,200 mg every 3 weeks, was begun by patients at some point between 2013 and 2014. About 85% of the roughly 30 patients comprised males who had bladder-origin urothelial cancer. After treatment start, blood was analyzed at 3 weeks (second dose) and at 6 weeks. Study-wide points: A below-median TCR clonality in blood before treatment predicted better survival.

Regarding time point: pretreatment peripheral blood. Produced via immunoSEQ multiplex PCR; TCRdb's table is partial and in-frame only. The data hold about 52,000 clones, with around 79% observed a single time. The receptor was derived from a man aged 65 to 79 with urothelial cancer. The input for sequencing was PBMCs, taken around atezolizumab (anti-PD-L1) treatment.

In nucleotides, the CDR3 is TGTGCCAGCAGCTCCCAAGCGGGAGTCGGGGATACGCAGTATTTT. Translated, it gives CASSSQAGVGDTQYF. The V gene is TRBV11-3, the J gene TRBJ2-3, with TRBD2 matching 8 bases. This CDR3 is built from 15 residues. The V segment lost 4 bases and the J segment 6 bases; nucleotides outside the gene matches: 9. Germline V gene data show CDR1 as SGHNT and CDR2 as YENEEA. The full variable domain, with the rest looked up from reference TRBV11-3 and TRBJ2-3, is EAGVVQSPRYKIIEKKQPVAFWCNPISGHNTLYWYLQNLGQGPELLIRYENEEAVDDSQLPKDRFSAERLKGVDSTLKIQPAELGDSAVYLCASSSQAGVGDTQYFGPGTRLTVL.